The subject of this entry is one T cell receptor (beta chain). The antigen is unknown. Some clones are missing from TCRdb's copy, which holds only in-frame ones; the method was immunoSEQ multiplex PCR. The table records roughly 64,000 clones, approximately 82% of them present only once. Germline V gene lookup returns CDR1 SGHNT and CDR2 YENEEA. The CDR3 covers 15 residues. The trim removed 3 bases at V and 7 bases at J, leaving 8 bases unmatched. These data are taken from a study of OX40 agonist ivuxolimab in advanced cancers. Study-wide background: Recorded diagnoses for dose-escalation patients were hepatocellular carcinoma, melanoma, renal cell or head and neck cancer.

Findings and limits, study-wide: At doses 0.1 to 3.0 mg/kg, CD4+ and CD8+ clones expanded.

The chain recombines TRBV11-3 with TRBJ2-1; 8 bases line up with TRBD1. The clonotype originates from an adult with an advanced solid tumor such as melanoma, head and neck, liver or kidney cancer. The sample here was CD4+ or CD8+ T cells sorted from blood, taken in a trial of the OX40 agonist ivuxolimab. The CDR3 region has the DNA TGTGCCAGCAGCTTGCGGGACAGGATTGGGAATGAGCAGTTCTTC. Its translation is CASSLRDRIGNEQFF.